Below, one T cell receptor (beta chain) is given with its context. These data originate in a study of blood T cell repertoires in COVID-19. Looking at the study overall: PBMCs, B-cell-depleted T cells, or T cells were the source of the cDNA or gDNA that made up the material.

In the authors' workflow: Using reference gene primer amplification, nucleated cell counts were estimated. TCRdb's table, derived via immunoSEQ multiplex PCR, lists solely in-frame clones and lacks some. V and J calls and clone size follow that table, whereas D and trimming were derived from the DNA. The sample has tens of thousands of clones, roughly 80% seen once. Per the germline V gene, CDR1 is MDHEN and CDR2 is SYDVKM. J gave up 0 bases and V 6 bases, and 3 bases lay outside the gene matches. The CDR3 consists of 15 residues. This TCR came from a human donor in a cohort sampled during active COVID-19. Source material: peripheral blood. The J gene is TRBJ2-2, the V gene TRBV28; 8 nucleotides line up with TRBD1. CDR3 nucleotide sequence: TGTGCCAGCAGCCGGACAGGGACGAACACCGGGGAGCTGTTTTTT. Translation: CASSRTGTNTGELFF.